This T cell receptor (beta chain) stems from a study of blood T cells in healthy people across ages. Trimming left V 1 base short and J 3 bases short, with 10 bases between. CDR1 SGHTA and CDR2 FQGNSA come from the germline V gene. This CDR3 region has 15 residues. A sample-barcoded 5' primer and a J-beta primer mix were used in a second PCR of about 6 to 11 cycles. TCRdb processed the 5' RACE reads anew with MiXCR; each CDR3 protein has one entry. The data contain around 650,000 distinct CDR3 sequences, around 32% of them singletons. The source is a woman aged 80 or over in good health. The sequenced sample was blood. The genes are TRBV7-2 and TRBJ1-5; D remains ambiguous. CDR3: CASSLVIRPNQPQHF. The CDR3 DNA sequence: TGTGCCAGCAGCTTAGTAATCAGGCCCAATCAGCCCCAGCATTTT.